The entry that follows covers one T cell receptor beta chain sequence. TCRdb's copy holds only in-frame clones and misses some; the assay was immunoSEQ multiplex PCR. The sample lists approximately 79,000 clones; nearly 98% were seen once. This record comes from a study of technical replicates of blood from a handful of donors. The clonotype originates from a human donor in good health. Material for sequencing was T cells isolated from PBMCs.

In DNA, the CDR3 is TGTGCCAGCAGTTACTTAGAGGTGAACACTGAAGCTTTCTTT. This encodes CASSYLEVNTEAFF. V is TRBV6-5 and J is TRBJ1-1; unclear D gene. CDR1 is MNHEY, CDR2 SVGAGI, per germline. CDR3 size: 14 residues. V was shortened by 1 base and J by 0 bases, with 6 bases between the two germline ends.